The clone carrying this TCR beta chain was seen a single time. As yet, its antigen is unknown. The source of the sample is a study of cytomegalovirus exposure and HLA in healthy donors. Whole-study results and caveats: The study found most TCR sequences rare, yet found some public TCRs in many donors. There were a few CMV-associated chains whose specificity for CMV antigens was confirmed in vitro. Researchers catalogued approximately 170 TCR beta chains as cytomegalovirus-associated. Reports indicated that the classifier achieved high specificity and sensitivity in diagnosing cytomegalovirus status.

The CDR3 length is 15 residues. Germline V CDR1 and CDR2: SGHAT, FQNNGV. Trimming left V 8 bases short and J 4 bases short, with 19 bases between. TCRdb's copy holds only in-frame clones and misses some; the assay was immunoSEQ multiplex PCR. The repertoire consists of about 110,000 clones, with under 97% occurring once and the leading ten covering about 0.7%. This rearrangement joins TRBV11-2 to TRBJ2-3, with D unclear. The clonotype was recovered from a young woman in good health and CMV-seronegative. The sequenced sample consisted of PBMCs. DNA for the CDR3: TGTGCCAGCTGTCCTCCGTCGCTTACGGCAGATACGCAGTATTTT. Translation: CASCPPSLTADTQYF.